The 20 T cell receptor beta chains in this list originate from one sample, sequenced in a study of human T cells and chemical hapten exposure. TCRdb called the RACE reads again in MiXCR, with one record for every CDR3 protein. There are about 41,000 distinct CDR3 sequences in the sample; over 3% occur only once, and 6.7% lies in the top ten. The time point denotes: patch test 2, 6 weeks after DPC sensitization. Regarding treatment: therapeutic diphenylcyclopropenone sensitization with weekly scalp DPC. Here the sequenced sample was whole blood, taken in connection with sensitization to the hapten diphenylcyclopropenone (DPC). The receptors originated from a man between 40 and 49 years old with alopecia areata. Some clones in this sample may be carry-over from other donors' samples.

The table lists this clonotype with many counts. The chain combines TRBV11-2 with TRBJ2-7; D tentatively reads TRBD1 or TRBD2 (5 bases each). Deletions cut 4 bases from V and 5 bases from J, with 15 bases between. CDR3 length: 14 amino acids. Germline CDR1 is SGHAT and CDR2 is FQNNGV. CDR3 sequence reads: CASSSLGTNHEQYF. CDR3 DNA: TGTGCCAGCAGCTCCCTCGGGACGAACCACGAGCAGTACTTC. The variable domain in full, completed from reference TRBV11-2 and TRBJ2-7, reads EAGVAQSPRYKIIEKRQSVAFWCNPISGHATLYWYQQILGQGPKLLIQFQNNGVVDDSQLPKDRFSAERLKGVDSTLKIQPAKLEDSAVYLCASSSLGTNHEQYFGPGTRLTVT.

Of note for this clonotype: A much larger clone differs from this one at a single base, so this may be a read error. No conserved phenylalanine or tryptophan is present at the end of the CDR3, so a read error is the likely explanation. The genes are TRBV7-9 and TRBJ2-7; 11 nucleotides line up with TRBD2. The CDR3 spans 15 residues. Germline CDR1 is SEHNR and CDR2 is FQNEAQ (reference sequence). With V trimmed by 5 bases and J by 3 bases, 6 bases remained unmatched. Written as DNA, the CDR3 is TGTGCCAGCAGCCTTAGCGGGAGGGCCGACTACGAGCAGTACCTC. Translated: CASSLSGRADYEQYL.

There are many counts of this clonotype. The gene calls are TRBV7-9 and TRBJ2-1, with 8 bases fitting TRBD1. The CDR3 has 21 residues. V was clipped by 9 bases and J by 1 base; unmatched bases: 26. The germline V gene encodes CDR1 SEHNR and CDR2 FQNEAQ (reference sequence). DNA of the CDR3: TGTGCCAGTACCTGGGGCGGGTCGACAGGGGCAATGGGCAGATCCTACAATGAGCAGTTCTTC. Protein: CASTWGGSTGAMGRSYNEQFF.

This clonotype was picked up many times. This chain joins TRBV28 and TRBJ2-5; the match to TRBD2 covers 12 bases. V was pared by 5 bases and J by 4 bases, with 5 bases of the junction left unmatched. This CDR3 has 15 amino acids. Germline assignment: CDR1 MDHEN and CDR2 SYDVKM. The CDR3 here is CASSIPTSGGETQYF. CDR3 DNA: TGTGCCAGCAGTATACCGACTAGCGGGGGAGAGACCCAGTACTTC.

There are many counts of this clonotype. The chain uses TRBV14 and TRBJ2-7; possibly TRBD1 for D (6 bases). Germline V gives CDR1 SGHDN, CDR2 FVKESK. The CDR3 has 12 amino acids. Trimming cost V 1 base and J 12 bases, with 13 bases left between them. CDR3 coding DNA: TGTGCCAGCAGCCAAGTTGGGACAACACTGTACTTC. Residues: CASSQVGTTLYF.

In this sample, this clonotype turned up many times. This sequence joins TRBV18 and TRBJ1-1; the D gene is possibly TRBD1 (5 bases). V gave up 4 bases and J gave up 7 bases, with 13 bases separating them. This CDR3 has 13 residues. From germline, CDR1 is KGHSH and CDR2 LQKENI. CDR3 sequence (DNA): TGTGCCAGCTCACAGGGACGCAATAATGAAGCTTTCTTT. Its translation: CASSQGRNNEAFF.

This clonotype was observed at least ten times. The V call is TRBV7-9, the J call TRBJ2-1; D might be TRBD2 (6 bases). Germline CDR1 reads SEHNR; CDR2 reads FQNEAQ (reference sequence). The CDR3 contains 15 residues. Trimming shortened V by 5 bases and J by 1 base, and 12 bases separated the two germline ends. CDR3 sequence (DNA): TGTGCCAGCAGCCCTAGCGACCCTTCCTACAATGAGCAGTTCTTC. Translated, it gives CASSPSDPSYNEQFF.

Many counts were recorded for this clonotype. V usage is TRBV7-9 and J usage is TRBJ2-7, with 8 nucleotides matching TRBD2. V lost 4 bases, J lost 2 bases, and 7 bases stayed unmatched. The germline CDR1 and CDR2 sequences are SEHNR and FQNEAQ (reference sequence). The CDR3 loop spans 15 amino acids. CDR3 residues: CASSSRAAGAYEQYF. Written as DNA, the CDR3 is TGTGCCAGCAGCTCTCGGGCAGCGGGAGCCTACGAGCAGTACTTC.

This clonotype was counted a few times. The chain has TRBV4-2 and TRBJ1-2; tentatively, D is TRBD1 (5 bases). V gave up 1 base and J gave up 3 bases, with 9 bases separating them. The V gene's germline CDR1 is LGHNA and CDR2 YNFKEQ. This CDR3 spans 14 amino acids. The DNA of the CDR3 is TGTGCCAGCAGCCAAGCCGGGACGGACTATGGCTACACCTTC. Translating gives CASSQAGTDYGYTF.

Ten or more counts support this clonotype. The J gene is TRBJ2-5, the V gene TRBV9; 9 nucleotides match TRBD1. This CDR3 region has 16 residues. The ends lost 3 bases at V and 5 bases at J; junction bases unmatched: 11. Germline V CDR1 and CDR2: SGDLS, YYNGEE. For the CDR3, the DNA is TGTGCCAGCAGCGACGCCGCGGACAGGGGAGGGGAGACCCAGTACTTC. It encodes CASSDAADRGGETQYF.

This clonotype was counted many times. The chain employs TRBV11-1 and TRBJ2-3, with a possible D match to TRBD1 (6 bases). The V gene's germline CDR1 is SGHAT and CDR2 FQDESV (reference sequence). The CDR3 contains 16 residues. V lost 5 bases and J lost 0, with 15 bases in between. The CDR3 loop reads CASSQNSGASTDTQYF. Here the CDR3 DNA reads TGTGCCAGCAGCCAAAACTCAGGGGCTAGCACAGATACGCAGTATTTT.

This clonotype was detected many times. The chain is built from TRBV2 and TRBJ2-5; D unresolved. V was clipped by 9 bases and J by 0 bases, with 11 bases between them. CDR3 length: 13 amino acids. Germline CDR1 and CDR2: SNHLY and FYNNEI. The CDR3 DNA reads TGTGCCAGTCAGCTGAACTACCAAGAGACCCAGTACTTC. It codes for CASQLNYQETQYF.

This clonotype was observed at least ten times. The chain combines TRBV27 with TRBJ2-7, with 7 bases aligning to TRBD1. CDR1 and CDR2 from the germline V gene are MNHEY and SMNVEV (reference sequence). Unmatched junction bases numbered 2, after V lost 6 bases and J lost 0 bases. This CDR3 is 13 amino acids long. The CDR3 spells CASSTGASYEQYF. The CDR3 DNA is TGTGCCAGCAGCACAGGGGCCTCCTACGAGCAGTACTTC.

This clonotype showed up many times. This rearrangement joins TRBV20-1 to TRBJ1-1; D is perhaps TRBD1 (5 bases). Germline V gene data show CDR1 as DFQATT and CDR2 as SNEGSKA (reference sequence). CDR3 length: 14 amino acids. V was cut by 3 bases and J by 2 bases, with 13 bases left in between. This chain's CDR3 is CSARARVRNTEAFF. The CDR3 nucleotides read TGCAGTGCTAGGGCCAGGGTTAGAAACACTGAAGCTTTCTTT.

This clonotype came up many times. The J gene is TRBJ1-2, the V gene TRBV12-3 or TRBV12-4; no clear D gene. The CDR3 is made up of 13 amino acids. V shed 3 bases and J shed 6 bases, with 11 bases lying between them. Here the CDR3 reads CASSFRLKNGYTF. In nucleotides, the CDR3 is TGTGCCAGCAGTTTCCGACTGAAAAATGGCTACACCTTC.

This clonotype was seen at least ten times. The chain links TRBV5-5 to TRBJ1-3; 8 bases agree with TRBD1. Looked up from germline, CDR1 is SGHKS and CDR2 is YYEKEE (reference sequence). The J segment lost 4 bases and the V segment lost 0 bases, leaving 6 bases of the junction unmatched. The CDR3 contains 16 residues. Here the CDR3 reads CASSLVSDRAGNTIYF. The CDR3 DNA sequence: TGTGCCAGCAGCTTGGTTTCGGACAGGGCCGGAAACACCATATATTTT.

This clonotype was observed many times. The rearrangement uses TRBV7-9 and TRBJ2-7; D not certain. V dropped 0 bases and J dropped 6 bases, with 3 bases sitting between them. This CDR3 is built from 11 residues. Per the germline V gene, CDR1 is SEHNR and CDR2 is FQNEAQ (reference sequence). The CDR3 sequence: CASSLAREQYF. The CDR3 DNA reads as TGTGCCAGCAGCTTAGCCCGCGAGCAGTACTTC.

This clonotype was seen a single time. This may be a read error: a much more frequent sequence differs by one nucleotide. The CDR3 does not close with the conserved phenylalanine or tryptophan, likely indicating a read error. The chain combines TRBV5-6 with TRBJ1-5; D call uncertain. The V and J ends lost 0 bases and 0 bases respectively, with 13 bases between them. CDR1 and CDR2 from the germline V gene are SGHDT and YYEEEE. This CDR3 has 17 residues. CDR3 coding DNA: TGTGCCAGCAGCTTGGCCGGTGGTCAGAATAGCAATCAGCCCCAGCATCTT. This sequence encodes CASSLAGGQNSNQPQHL.

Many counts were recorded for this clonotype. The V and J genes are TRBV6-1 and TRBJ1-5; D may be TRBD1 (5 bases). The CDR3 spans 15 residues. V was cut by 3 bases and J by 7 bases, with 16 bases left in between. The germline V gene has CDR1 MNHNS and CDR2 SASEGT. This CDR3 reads CASSEGGDLVQPQHF. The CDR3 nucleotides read TGTGCCAGCAGTGAGGGAGGGGACTTGGTCCAGCCCCAGCATTTT.

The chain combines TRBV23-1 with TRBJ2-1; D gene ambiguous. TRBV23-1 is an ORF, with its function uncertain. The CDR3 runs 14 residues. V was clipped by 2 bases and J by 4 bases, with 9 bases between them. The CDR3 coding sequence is TGCGCCAGCAGTCAAACAGTCCCGTACAATGAGCAGTTCTTC. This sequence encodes CASSQTVPYNEQFF.